The present entry profiles one T cell receptor beta chain with its context. These data belong to a study of technical replicates of blood from four donors. TCRdb keeps only in-frame clones here, not all; method: immunoSEQ multiplex PCR. The table shows approximately 99,000 clones, with approximately 95% occurring only once. The V gene's germline CDR1 is MNHEY and CDR2 SMNVEV (reference sequence). This CDR3 region has 17 residues. V lost 3 bases, J lost 0 bases, and 11 bases stayed unmatched. This receptor was identified in a human donor in good health. This sequence joins TRBV27 and TRBJ2-7; 7 bases agree with TRBD1. The sequencing input was T cells isolated from PBMCs. The CDR3 sequence: CASSFRITGTASYEQYF. CDR3 bases: TGTGCCAGCAGTTTTCGTATAACCGGGACAGCCTCCTACGAGCAGTACTTC.